These 17 T cell receptor beta chains came from one sample sequenced in a study of glioma-infiltrating T cells. The iRepertoire nested amplicon-rescue multiplex PCR amplified TCR alpha and beta CDR3s from RNA. TCRdb analysed the multiplex PCR reads with MiXCR anew, one entry per CDR3 protein. The sample has roughly 200,000 distinct CDR3 sequences, more than 35% seen once; the top ten hold about 5.2%. Sequencing was carried out using glioma tissue, nonneoplastic brain tissue, or PBMCs (not recorded which). These receptors came from a human donor with low-grade glioma or glioblastoma, undergoing nonglioma brain surgery, or in good health (not recorded which).

At least ten counts were recorded for this clonotype. V gene TRBV2 combines with J gene TRBJ2-3, with unresolved D. CDR1 SNHLY and CDR2 FYNNEI come from the germline V gene. V was cut by 9 bases and J by 0 bases, with 4 bases left in between. This CDR3 contains 11 residues. The CDR3 DNA sequence: TGTGCCAGGACTAGCACAGATACGCAGTATTTT. Amino acids: CARTSTDTQYF.

For this clonotype: A much larger clone lies a single base off, so this may be a read error. The chain employs TRBV6-1 and TRBJ2-1; D is undetermined. The CDR3 has 14 residues. The V end lost 6 bases, the J end lost 8 bases, and 17 bases lay between the germline ends. Per germline, CDR1 MNHNS and CDR2 SASEGT. In DNA, the CDR3 is TGTGCCAGCAGCCCATCTCAAGTTGTCCATGAGCAGTTCTTC. Residues: CASSPSQVVHEQFF.

Notes on this clonotype: A single base separates this from a much larger clone, so it may be a read error. The missing conserved phenylalanine or tryptophan at the end of this CDR3 makes a read error likely. This sequence joins TRBV11-2 and TRBJ1-1; no clear D. In germline, CDR1 is SGHAT, CDR2 FQNNGV. The CDR3 spans 12 residues. Trimming stripped 5 bases from V and 1 base from J, with 5 bases between. In nucleotides, the CDR3 is TGTGCCAGCAGCGATTGGAACACTGAAGCTTTCTTA. The encoded protein is CASSDWNTEAFL.

The V and J genes are TRBV20-1 and TRBJ1-1; possibly TRBD1 for D (6 bases). This CDR3 has 15 amino acids. Germline CDR1 is DFQATT and CDR2 is SNEGSKA (reference sequence). Trimming left V 4 bases short and J 2 bases short, with 17 bases between. In nucleotides, the CDR3 is TGCAGTGCTACACTTTTAGGGGGTCAAAACACTGAAGCTTTCTTT. Translated, it gives CSATLLGGQNTEAFF.

In the case of this clonotype: A much larger clone sits a single nucleotide away, making a read error possible. The chain combines TRBV2 with TRBJ1-2, with TRBD1 as a possible D gene (6 bases). Trimming cost V 5 bases and J 6 bases, with 10 bases left between them. Germline V lookup: CDR1 SNHLY, CDR2 FYNNEI. This CDR3 is built from 12 residues. The CDR3 sequence: CASSWTEDGYTF. CDR3 nucleotide sequence: TGTGCCAGCAGTTGGACAGAAGATGGCTACACCTTC.

This clonotype was seen repeatedly, ten times or more. This chain connects TRBV12-3 or TRBV12-4 to TRBJ2-3; TRBD2 agrees at 14 bases. V was pared by 3 bases and J by 5 bases, with 7 bases of the junction left unmatched. The CDR3 loop spans 17 amino acids. Written as DNA, the CDR3 is TGTGCCAGCAGTTTTCTACGACTAGCGGGAGGGGGAGATACGCAGTATTTT. Translation gives CASSFLRLAGGGDTQYF.

Worth noting for this clonotype: At one end the junction does not follow the germline gene, possibly because of a read error. This chain joins TRBV29-1 and TRBJ1-5; D remains unclear. The CDR3 is 12 residues long. Germline V gene data show CDR1 as SQVTM and CDR2 as ANQGSEA. The CDR3 sequence is CSVERVSQPKHF. Written as DNA, the CDR3 is TGCAGCGTTGAACGGGTCTCTCAGCCCAAGCATTTT.

The CDR3 loop is CASSFGRRLAEETQYF. Here the CDR3 DNA reads TGCGCCAGCAGCTTCGGAAGGAGACTAGCGGAAGAGACCCAGTACTTC. The J gene is TRBJ2-5, the V gene TRBV5-1, with TRBD2 matching over 9 bases. V trimming: 2 bases; J trimming: 3 bases; junction bases outside the gene matches: 8. The CDR3 has 16 residues. Germline V CDR1 and CDR2: SGHRS, YFSETQ.

The chain uses TRBV29-1 and TRBJ2-1; 9 nucleotides line up with TRBD1. CDR1 is SQVTM, CDR2 ANQGSEA, per germline. The CDR3 length is 16 residues. Trimming at V came to 4 bases and at J to 3 bases, leaving 10 bases not matched to a gene. CDR3 sequence: CSVAGLQGAVYNEQFF. The CDR3 nucleotides are TGCAGCGTTGCAGGCTTACAGGGGGCGGTCTACAATGAGCAGTTCTTC.

This chain uses TRBV18 with TRBJ1-1; D not certain. The CDR3 sequence is 13 residues long. V lost 5 bases and J 5 bases, leaving 12 bases between the germline ends. Germline lookup yields CDR1 KGHSH and CDR2 LQKENI. CDR3 sequence: CASSSNTKTEAFF. CDR3 DNA sequence: TGTGCCAGCTCATCTAACACGAAAACTGAAGCTTTCTTT.

This clonotype was seen more than once but under ten times. Mismatch with germline at one junction end may stem from a read error. This chain links TRBV24-1 with TRBJ2-3, with 7 bases aligning to TRBD1. The V gene's germline CDR1 is KGHDR and CDR2 SFDVKD. The CDR3 loop spans 14 amino acids. The CDR3 protein is CATGDRASPYTQYF. DNA of the CDR3: TGTGCCACCGGTGACAGGGCGAGCCCCTATACGCAGTATTTT.

Concerning this clonotype: A read error may be the cause here, since a much bigger clone is one base away. The chain carries TRBV5-1 and TRBJ2-1; D uncertain. Trimming shortened V by 1 base and J by 7 bases, and 12 bases separated the two germline ends. CDR1 is SGHRS, CDR2 YFSETQ, per germline. This CDR3 has 14 amino acids. CDR3 region: CASSLYMARNEQFF. DNA for the CDR3: TGCGCCAGCAGCTTGTACATGGCTCGAAATGAGCAGTTCTTC.

This clonotype came up once. A single base separates this from a much larger clone, so it may be a read error. The chain couples TRBV2 to TRBJ2-7; D is perhaps TRBD1 (6 bases). Per germline, CDR1 SNHLY and CDR2 FYNNEI. This CDR3 has 16 amino acids. CDR3 bases: TGTGCCGGCAGTGAATGGTCCATGACAGGCCTCTACGAGCAGTACTTC. Amino acid sequence: CAGSEWSMTGLYEQYF.

This clonotype has just one count. The chain recombines TRBV12-3 or TRBV12-4 with TRBJ2-1; maybe TRBD2 (5 bases). V was shortened by 6 bases and J by 6 bases, with 18 bases between the two germline ends. This CDR3 is 15 amino acids long. CDR3 amino acids: CASSFMTIGVNEQFF. In DNA form, the CDR3 reads TGTGCCAGCAGCTTCATGACTATCGGCGTCAATGAGCAGTTCTTC.

The chain joins TRBV29-1 to TRBJ2-2, with 11 bases aligning to TRBD2. The trim removed 8 bases at V and 4 bases at J, leaving 3 bases unmatched. The germline V gene encodes CDR1 SQVTM and CDR2 ANQGSEA. CDR3 length: 13 amino acids. CDR3 DNA sequence: TGCAGCATAGGGACTAGCGGCACCGGGGAGCTGTTTTTT. Protein: CSIGTSGTGELFF.

Details on this clonotype: A read error may explain this, as a much larger clone is one base away. This chain uses TRBV11-2 with TRBJ2-3; 8 positions match TRBD2. The CDR3 is made up of 14 amino acids. Per germline, CDR1 SGHAT and CDR2 FQNNGV. The junction had 9 bases not matched to a gene; V was cut back by 4 bases and J by 9 bases. DNA of the CDR3: TGTGCCAGCAGCTCCGGGACTAGGGGGAGGACGCAGTATTTT. Its protein is CASSSGTRGRTQYF.

This clonotype was observed a few times. As DNA, the CDR3 is TGCGCCAGCAGCTTGAGTCGAGGGAGGGATCTCTACAATGAGCAGTTCTTC. Its translation is CASSLSRGRDLYNEQFF. This chain connects TRBV5-1 to TRBJ2-1, with 7 positions matching TRBD2. Trimming at V came to 1 base and at J to 3 bases, leaving 10 bases not matched to a gene. Germline assignment: CDR1 SGHRS and CDR2 YFSETQ. The CDR3 runs 17 residues. The full variable domain, rest sourced from reference TRBV5-1 and TRBJ2-1, is KAGVTQTPRYLIKTRGQQVTLSCSPISGHRSVSWYQQTPGQGLQFLFEYFSETQRNKGNFPGRFSGRQFSNSRSEMNVSTLELGDSALYLCASSLSRGRDLYNEQFFGPGTRLTVL.